A single sample gave rise to the 31 T cell receptor beta chains below, sequenced in a study of blood T cells in healthy people across ages. A second roughly 6 to 12 cycle PCR used barcoded and J-beta primers. TCRdb processed the 5' RACE reads anew with MiXCR; each CDR3 protein has one entry. The repertoire holds roughly 1.7 million distinct CDR3 sequences, about 31% seen once, with approximately 11% in the top ten. The material sequenced was blood. The receptors stem from a woman in her twenties or thirties in good health.

V is TRBV15 and J is TRBJ1-1; no reliable D call. V lost 0 bases and J lost 4, with 12 bases in between. Looked up from germline, CDR1 is LNHNV and CDR2 is YYDKDF (reference sequence). The CDR3 contains 15 residues. The CDR3, as DNA: TGTGCCACCAGCAGAGATGCAGCTAAGGGCACTGAAGCTTTCTTT. Its protein is CATSRDAAKGTEAFF.

This clonotype has more than one count but fewer than ten. The chain has TRBV4-2 and TRBJ2-7, with 8 bases matching TRBD1. The germline V gene encodes CDR1 LGHNA and CDR2 YNFKEQ. The CDR3 is made up of 16 amino acids. The V segment lost 0 bases and the J segment 2 bases; nucleotides outside the gene matches: 6. The CDR3 nucleotides read TGTGCCAGCAGCCAAGATAGGGACAGGAGAGCCTACGAGCAGTACTTC. Encoded protein: CASSQDRDRRAYEQYF.

The chain recombines TRBV20-1 with TRBJ2-5, with TRBD2 matching over 7 bases. The J call may be wrong; the DNA end is better matched by TRBJ2-7. The germline gives CDR1 DFQATT, CDR2 SNEGSKA (reference sequence). CDR3 length equals 13 residues. The CDR3, as DNA: TGCAGTGCTAGACCTAGCGGCCTAGACGAGCAGTACTTC. Protein: CSARPSGLDEQYF.

This clonotype was found many times. The J gene is TRBJ2-5, the V gene TRBV20-1, with 8 bases identical to TRBD2. The germline CDR1 and CDR2 sequences are DFQATT and SNEGSKA (reference sequence). V trimming: 3 bases; J trimming: 2 bases; junction bases outside the gene matches: 8. The CDR3 covers 15 residues. The CDR3 loop reads CSASSGTSVQETQYF. CDR3 in DNA: TGCAGTGCTAGTTCTGGGACTAGTGTGCAAGAGACCCAGTACTTC.

The sample holds a few counts of this clonotype. The chain carries TRBV20-1 and TRBJ2-5, with 9 bases matching TRBD1. The assigned J gene may be wrong: the sequence end matches TRBJ2-7 better. This CDR3 has 15 amino acids. The germline CDR1 and CDR2 sequences are DFQATT and SNEGSKA (reference sequence). CDR3 sequence (DNA): TGCAGTGCTAGAGCGGGACAGGGCGCTAGGTACGAGCAGTACTTC. This encodes CSARAGQGARYEQYF.

The table lists this clonotype with a few counts. V usage is TRBV7-3 and J usage is TRBJ2-2; D perhaps matches TRBD1 (6 bases). Germline V gene data show CDR1 as SGHTA and CDR2 as FQGTGA. The CDR3 consists of 14 residues. V lost 1 base and J 6 bases, leaving 9 bases between the germline ends. The CDR3 DNA sequence: TGTGCCAGCAGCTTAATCCCAGGGGCCGGGGAGCTGTTTTTT. Protein sequence: CASSLIPGAGELFF.

This clonotype was found a few times. V is TRBV27 and J is TRBJ2-5, with 10 bases matching TRBD2. The CDR3 loop spans 15 amino acids. Germline CDR1 MNHEY, CDR2 SMNVEV (reference sequence). Trimming removed 6 bases from V and 1 base from J; junction bases left unmatched: 5. CDR3 sequence (DNA): TGTGCCAGCAGATCACAGCGGGGGGGCCAAGAGACCCAGTACTTC. It encodes CASRSQRGGQETQYF.

The rearrangement uses TRBV5-1 and TRBJ2-3, with TRBD1 matching 10 bases. Losses at the gene ends were 10 bases for V and 5 bases for J; bases not matched to a gene: 13. Germline V gene lookup returns CDR1 SGHRS and CDR2 YFSETQ. This CDR3 is built from 15 residues. CDR3 region: CAGIRGQGVKDTQYF. The CDR3 region has the DNA TGCGCCGGCATCCGTGGACAGGGGGTAAAAGATACGCAGTATTTT. The full variable domain, in which reference TRBV5-1 and TRBJ2-3 provide the parts outside the CDR3, is KAGVTQTPRYLIKTRGQQVTLSCSPISGHRSVSWYQQTPGQGLQFLFEYFSETQRNKGNFPGRFSGRQFSNSRSEMNVSTLELGDSALYLCAGIRGQGVKDTQYFGPGTRLTVL.

In DNA, the CDR3 is TGTGCCAGCAGCCCCGGGACAATAGACAACGAGCAGTACTTC. Protein product: CASSPGTIDNEQYF. The chain is built from TRBV5-6 and TRBJ2-7, with D perhaps TRBD1 (6 bases). Germline CDR1 is SGHDT and CDR2 is YYEEEE. The V gene lost 4 bases and the J gene lost 5 bases, with 16 bases spanning the gap. This CDR3 is 14 amino acids long.

The chain combines TRBV29-1 with TRBJ2-1, with D perhaps matching TRBD1 (7 bases). CDR3 length: 16 residues. V lost 4 bases and J 6 bases, leaving 22 bases between the germline ends. CDR1 is SQVTM, CDR2 ANQGSEA, per germline. The DNA of the CDR3 is TGCAGCGTTGGAGATCAGGGGGGTCCAACCTCCAATGAGCAGTTCTTC. Its translation is CSVGDQGGPTSNEQFF.

This clonotype was seen at least ten times. The chain couples TRBV6-6 to TRBJ2-7; 8 bases align to TRBD1. Unmatched junction bases numbered 12, after V lost 6 bases and J lost 5 bases. Germline CDR1 is MNHNY and CDR2 is SVGAGI (reference sequence). This CDR3 is 15 amino acids long. Here the CDR3 reads CASSPDRGGVDEQYF. Here the CDR3 DNA reads TGTGCCAGCAGCCCCGACAGGGGTGGCGTGGACGAGCAGTACTTC.

In this sample, this clonotype turned up many times. The chain joins TRBV29-1 to TRBJ2-7; D is tentatively TRBD1 or TRBD2 (5 bases each). Germline V gene data show CDR1 as SQVTM and CDR2 as ANQGSEA. This CDR3 has 13 residues. The germline V and J ends were trimmed by 6 bases and 7 bases, with 19 bases remaining between them. The CDR3: CSVQKWDPEEQYF. The CDR3 coding sequence is TGCAGCGTACAAAAATGGGACCCTGAAGAGCAGTACTTC.

The chain combines TRBV28 with TRBJ2-1; tentative D call: TRBD2 (6 bases). This CDR3 is 15 amino acids long. The V end lost 5 bases, the J end lost 9 bases, and 20 bases lay between the germline ends. CDR1 is MDHEN and CDR2 is SYDVKM in the germline V gene. Here the CDR3 reads CASSPGTPSVTEQFF. CDR3 DNA: TGTGCCAGCAGTCCTGGGACTCCGTCTGTGACTGAGCAGTTCTTC.

At least ten counts were recorded for this clonotype. V and J are TRBV29-1 and TRBJ2-7, with D perhaps matching TRBD1 (5 bases). Germline CDR1 is SQVTM and CDR2 is ANQGSEA. Trimming removed 7 bases from V and 5 bases from J, with 15 bases in between. The CDR3 is 12 amino acids. As DNA, the CDR3 is TGCAGCGCCGTAGGGGTTGGGGACGAGCAGTACTTC. Encoded protein: CSAVGVGDEQYF.

This clonotype was counted a few times. The V and J genes are TRBV10-3 and TRBJ2-1; 11 bases match TRBD2. Unmatched junction bases numbered 2, after V lost 5 bases and J lost 2 bases. This CDR3 region has 15 residues. In germline, CDR1 is ENHRY, CDR2 SYGVKD. CDR3 region: CAISSSGRPYNEQFF. The CDR3 region has the DNA TGTGCCATCAGTTCTAGCGGGAGGCCCTACAATGAGCAGTTCTTC.

The V and J genes are TRBV10-3 and TRBJ2-7; no definite D call. Looked up from germline, CDR1 is ENHRY and CDR2 is SYGVKD. The CDR3 totals 14 residues. Trimming removed 3 bases from V and 0 bases from J, with 9 bases in between. Here the CDR3 DNA reads TGTGCCATCAGTGAATTACGGAACTCCTACGAGCAGTACTTC. Translated, it gives CAISELRNSYEQYF.

The V and J genes are TRBV3-1 and TRBJ1-4, with D tentatively TRBD1 (6 bases). The CDR3 covers 15 residues. Trimming pared 4 bases from V and 4 bases from J, leaving 13 bases between. CDR1 and CDR2 from the germline V gene are LGHDT and YNNKEL (reference sequence). CDR3 coding DNA: TGTGCCAGCAGCCGGTCCGGGACAAGTAATGAAAAACTGTTTTTT. Translated, it gives CASSRSGTSNEKLFF.

This clonotype was observed a few times. The chain uses TRBV7-9 and TRBJ1-1, with TRBD1 identical over 8 bases. Trimming took 4 bases from V and 1 from J; bases not matched to a gene: 11. Germline V CDR1 and CDR2: SEHNR, FQNEAQ (reference sequence). The CDR3 length is 17 residues. CDR3 sequence (DNA): TGTGCCAGCAGCTACCATCGACTGACAGGGGCGAACACTGAAGCTTTCTTT. It yields the protein CASSYHRLTGANTEAFF.

The J gene is TRBJ2-2, the V gene TRBV6-5, with D perhaps matching TRBD2 (7 bases). The CDR3 loop spans 14 amino acids. In germline, CDR1 is MNHEY, CDR2 SVGAGI. V was trimmed by 8 bases and J by 9 bases, leaving 19 bases between them. CDR3 DNA sequence: TGTGCCAGCCATGGAGCGGGAAGGGACAGGGAGCTGTTTTTT. Residues: CASHGAGRDRELFF.

The chain uses TRBV29-1 and TRBJ2-2; tentative D call: TRBD1 (5 bases). Trimming removed 7 bases from V and 4 bases from J, with 10 bases in between. CDR1 is SQVTM, CDR2 ANQGSEA, per germline. This CDR3 spans 12 amino acids. DNA for the CDR3: TGCAGCGGGGGCGGTGCCACCGGGGAGCTGTTTTTT. Its protein product is CSGGGATGELFF.

There are a few counts of this clonotype. This chain uses TRBV13 with TRBJ1-2; D is perhaps TRBD1 (5 bases). The CDR3 length is 13 residues. CDR1 is PRHDT, CDR2 FYEKMQ, per germline (reference sequence). V dropped 5 bases and J dropped 8 bases, with 15 bases sitting between them. The CDR3 nucleotides read TGTGCCAGCAGCGAAGACAGATACTTGGGCTACACCTTC. Encoded protein: CASSEDRYLGYTF.

This clonotype has only a few counts. The V and J genes are TRBV10-2 and TRBJ2-3; 11 nucleotides agree with TRBD1. From germline, CDR1 is WSHSY and CDR2 SAAADI. The CDR3 runs 16 residues. J was trimmed by 7 bases and V by 6 bases; bases with no gene match: 12. The CDR3 loop is CASSRGQGALGNTQYF. Written as DNA, the CDR3 is TGCGCCAGCAGCCGAGGACAGGGGGCGCTGGGGAATACGCAGTATTTT.

A few counts support this clonotype. The rearrangement uses TRBV4-1 and TRBJ2-5; TRBD1 aligns across 8 bases. V lost 1 base and J lost 5; bases outside the gene matches: 6. The length of the CDR3 is 15 residues. Germline-derived CDR1 and CDR2 are MGHRA and YSYEKL. The CDR3 sequence: CASSQGQGAWETQYF. The CDR3 region has the DNA TGCGCCAGCAGCCAAGGGCAGGGGGCTTGGGAGACCCAGTACTTC.

This clonotype was seen many times. This chain uses TRBV5-1 with TRBJ2-5; D could derive from TRBD1 or TRBD2 (6 bases each). This CDR3 is 12 amino acids long. The V gene's germline CDR1 is SGHRS and CDR2 YFSETQ. The germline V and J ends were trimmed by 10 bases and 1 base, with 11 bases remaining between them. The CDR3 region has the DNA TGCGCCTCCCGGGGGCCCCAAGAGACCCAGTACTTC. Encoded protein: CASRGPQETQYF.

This clonotype was observed a few times. V usage is TRBV4-2 and J usage is TRBJ1-6; weak D call: TRBD1 (6 bases). CDR3 length: 16 amino acids. Trimming left V 4 bases short and J 10 bases short, with 20 bases between. Germline V gene data show CDR1 as LGHNA and CDR2 as YNFKEQ. CDR3 nucleotide sequence: TGTGCCAGCAGCCGGGACCTGGGGGCGAGGAGCTCACCCCTCCACTTT. Translated, it gives CASSRDLGARSSPLHF.

V gene TRBV20-1 combines with J gene TRBJ2-3; no clear D. Trimming removed 0 bases at V and 0 bases at J, with 10 bases between. This CDR3 contains 15 residues. The germline gives CDR1 DFQATT, CDR2 SNEGSKA (reference sequence). The CDR3 sequence is CSARESIPSTDTQYF. The CDR3 DNA reads as TGCAGTGCTAGAGAATCCATACCTAGCACAGATACGCAGTATTTT.

The genes are TRBV20-1 and TRBJ2-1, with D unresolved. CDR1 and CDR2 (germline): DFQATT, SNEGSKA (reference sequence). V was clipped by 0 bases and J by 5 bases, with 11 bases between them. This CDR3 contains 14 residues. CDR3 DNA: TGCAGTGCTAGAGATAGGCAACGGAACAATGAGCAGTTCTTC. It yields the protein CSARDRQRNNEQFF.

This chain joins TRBV3-1 and TRBJ2-3, with D tentatively TRBD2 (5 bases). Trimming pared 0 bases from V and 5 bases from J, leaving 9 bases between. The germline CDR1 and CDR2 sequences are LGHDT and YNNKEL (reference sequence). This CDR3 region has 14 residues. CDR3 DNA sequence: TGTGCCAGCAGCCAAGACACAGCGGTAGATACGCAGTATTTT. Translating it yields CASSQDTAVDTQYF.

The chain recombines TRBV7-9 with TRBJ2-1; the match to TRBD1 covers 8 bases. Germline CDR1 is SEHNR and CDR2 is FQNEAQ (reference sequence). The length of the CDR3 is 16 residues. V gave up 5 bases and J gave up 8 bases; unmatched junction bases: 14. The CDR3 nucleotides read TGTGCCAGCAGCCCCCCCGGCAGGGGGCCCGTCCATGAGCAGTTCTTC. This translates into CASSPPGRGPVHEQFF.

This clonotype was detected ten times or more. The gene calls are TRBV9 and TRBJ1-5, with a weak D call TRBD1 (5 bases). Between the trimmed V and J ends, which lost 0 bases and 3 bases, there was a span of 10 bases. Germline V gene data show CDR1 as SGDLS and CDR2 as YYNGEE. The CDR3 extends over 15 amino acids. CDR3 loop: CASSVDDSLNQPQHF. DNA for the CDR3: TGTGCCAGCAGCGTAGATGACAGCCTCAATCAGCCCCAGCATTTT.

This clonotype was observed a handful of times. The chain carries TRBV6-1 and TRBJ2-1, with 7 bases that match TRBD2. CDR1 MNHNS and CDR2 SASEGT come from the germline V gene. The CDR3 totals 17 residues. Trimming took 0 bases from V and 2 from J; bases not matched to a gene: 7. CDR3 bases: TGTGCCAGCAGTGAAGCAGCCGGGGGGATCGCCTACAATGAGCAGTTCTTC. Protein product: CASSEAAGGIAYNEQFF.